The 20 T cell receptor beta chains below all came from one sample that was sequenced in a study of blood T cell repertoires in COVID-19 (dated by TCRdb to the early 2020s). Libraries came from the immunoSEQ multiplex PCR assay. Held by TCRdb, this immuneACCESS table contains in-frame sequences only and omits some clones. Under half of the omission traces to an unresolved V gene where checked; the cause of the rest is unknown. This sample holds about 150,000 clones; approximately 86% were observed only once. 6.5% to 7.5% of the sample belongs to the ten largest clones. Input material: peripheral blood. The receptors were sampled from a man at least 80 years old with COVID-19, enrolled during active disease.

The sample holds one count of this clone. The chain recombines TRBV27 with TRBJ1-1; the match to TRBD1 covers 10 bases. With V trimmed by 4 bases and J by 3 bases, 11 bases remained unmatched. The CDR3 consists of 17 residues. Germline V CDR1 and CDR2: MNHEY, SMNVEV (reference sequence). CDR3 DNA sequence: TGTGCCAGCAGTTCCCCCGCGACAGGGGGCGCGGACACTGAAGCTTTCTTT. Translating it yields CASSSPATGGADTEAFF.

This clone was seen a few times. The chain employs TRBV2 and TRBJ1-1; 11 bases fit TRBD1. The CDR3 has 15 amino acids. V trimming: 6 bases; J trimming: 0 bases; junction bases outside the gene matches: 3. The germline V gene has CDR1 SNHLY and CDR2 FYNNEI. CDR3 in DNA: TGTGCCAGCAGCGGACAGGGGGCCATGAACACTGAAGCTTTCTTT. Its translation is CASSGQGAMNTEAFF.

In DNA form, the CDR3 reads TGTGCCAGCAGCCAAGGGGGGGACAGCGCCTACGAGCAGTACTTC. Its protein product is CASSQGGDSAYEQYF. The rearrangement uses TRBV4-2 and TRBJ2-7, with D possibly being TRBD1 (7 bases). In germline, CDR1 is LGHNA, CDR2 YNFKEQ. The V and J ends lost 1 base and 2 bases respectively, with 12 bases between them. This CDR3 is built from 15 residues.

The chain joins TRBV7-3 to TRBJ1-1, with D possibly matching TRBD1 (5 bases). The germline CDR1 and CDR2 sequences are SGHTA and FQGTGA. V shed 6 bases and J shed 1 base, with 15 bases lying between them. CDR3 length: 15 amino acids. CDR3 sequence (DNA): TGTGCCAGCAGTGGCGGGGGAGCGGCGAACACTGAAGCTTTCTTT. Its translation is CASSGGGAANTEAFF. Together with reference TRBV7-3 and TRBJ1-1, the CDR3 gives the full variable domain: GAGVSQTPSNKVTEKGKYVELRCDPISGHTALYWYRQSLGQGPEFLIYFQGTGAADDSGLPNDRFFAVRPEGSVSTLKIQRTERGDSAVYLCASSGGGAANTEAFFGQGTRLTVV.

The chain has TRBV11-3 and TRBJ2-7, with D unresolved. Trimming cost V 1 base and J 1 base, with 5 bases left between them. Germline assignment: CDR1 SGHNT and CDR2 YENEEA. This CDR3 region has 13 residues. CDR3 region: CASSLAGSYEQYF. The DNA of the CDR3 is TGTGCCAGCAGCTTAGCGGGTTCCTACGAGCAGTACTTC.

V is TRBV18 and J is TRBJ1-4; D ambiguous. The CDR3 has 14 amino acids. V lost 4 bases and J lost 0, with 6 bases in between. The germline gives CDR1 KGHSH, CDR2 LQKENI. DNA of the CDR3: TGTGCCAGCTCACTCGTTGCAACTAATGAAAAACTGTTTTTT. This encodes CASSLVATNEKLFF.

The CDR3 nucleotides are TGTGCAAGTCGCTTAGTGGGACAGGTCTCCTACGAGCAGTACTTC. Amino acid sequence: CASRLVGQVSYEQYF. The V call is TRBV12-2, the J call TRBJ2-7; TRBD1, the D gene given by the table, was not confirmed from the DNA. TRBV12-2 is termed a pseudogene. This CDR3 has 15 amino acids.

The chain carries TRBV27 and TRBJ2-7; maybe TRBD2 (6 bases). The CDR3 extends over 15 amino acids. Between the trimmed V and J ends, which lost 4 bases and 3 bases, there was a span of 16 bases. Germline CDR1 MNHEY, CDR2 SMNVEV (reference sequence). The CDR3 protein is CASSSPGLLNYEQYF. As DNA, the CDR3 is TGTGCCAGCAGTTCGCCGGGACTGCTGAACTACGAGCAGTACTTC.

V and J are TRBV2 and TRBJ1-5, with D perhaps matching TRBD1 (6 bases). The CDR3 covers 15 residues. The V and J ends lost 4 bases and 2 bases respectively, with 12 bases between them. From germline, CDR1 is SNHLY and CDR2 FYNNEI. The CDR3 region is CASSAGTRGNQPQHF. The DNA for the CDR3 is TGTGCCAGCAGTGCGGGGACAAGGGGCAATCAGCCCCAGCATTTT. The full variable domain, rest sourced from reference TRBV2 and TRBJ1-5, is EPEVTQTPSHQVTQMGQEVILRCVPISNHLYFYWYRQILGQKVEFLVSFYNNEISEKSEIFDDQFSVERPDGSNFTLKIRSTKLEDSAMYFCASSAGTRGNQPQHFGDGTRLSIL.

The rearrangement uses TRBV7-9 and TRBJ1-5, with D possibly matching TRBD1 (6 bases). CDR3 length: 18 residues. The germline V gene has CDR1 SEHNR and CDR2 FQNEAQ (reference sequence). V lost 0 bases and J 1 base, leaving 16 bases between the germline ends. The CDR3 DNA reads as TGTGCCAGCAGCTTAGCGTTTGCAGGGGCACGAAGCAATCAGCCCCAGCATTTT. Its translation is CASSLAFAGARSNQPQHF.

CDR3 amino acids: CAISSRTGGNSPLHF. CDR3 sequence (DNA): TGTGCCATCAGTTCTCGGACAGGGGGTAATTCACCCCTCCACTTT. The V call is TRBV10-3, the J call TRBJ1-6; 10 bases line up with TRBD1. This CDR3 is 15 amino acids long. Germline V CDR1 and CDR2: ENHRY, SYGVKD. V lost 5 bases and J lost 6; bases outside the gene matches: 4.

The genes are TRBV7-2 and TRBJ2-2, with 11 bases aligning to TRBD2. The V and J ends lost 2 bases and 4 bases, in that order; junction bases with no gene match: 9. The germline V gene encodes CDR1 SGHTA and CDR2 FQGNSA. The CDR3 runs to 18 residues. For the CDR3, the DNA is TGTGCCAGCAGCTTAACTAGCGGGGGAAACCTCCGCACCGGGGAGCTGTTTTTT. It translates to CASSLTSGGNLRTGELFF.

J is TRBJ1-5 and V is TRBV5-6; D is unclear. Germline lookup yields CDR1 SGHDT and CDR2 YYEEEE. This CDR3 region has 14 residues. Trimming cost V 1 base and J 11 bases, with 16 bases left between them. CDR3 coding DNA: TGTGCCAGCAGCTTGAACACTATCACCGAGGCCCAGCATTTT. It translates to CASSLNTITEAQHF. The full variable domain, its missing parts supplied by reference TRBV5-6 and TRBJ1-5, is DAGVTQSPTHLIKTRGQQVTLRCSPKSGHDTVSWYQQALGQGPQFIFQYYEEEERQRGNFPDRFSGHQFPNYSSELNVNALLLGDSALYLCASSLNTITEAQHFGDGTRLSIL.

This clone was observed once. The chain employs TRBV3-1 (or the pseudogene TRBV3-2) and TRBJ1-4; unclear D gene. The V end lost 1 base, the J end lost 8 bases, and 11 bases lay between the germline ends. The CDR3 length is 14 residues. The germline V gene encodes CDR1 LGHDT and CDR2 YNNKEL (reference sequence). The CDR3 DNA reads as TGTGCCAGCAGCCAAGTCTGGGGAGCCGAAAAACTGTTTTTT. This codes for CASSQVWGAEKLFF.

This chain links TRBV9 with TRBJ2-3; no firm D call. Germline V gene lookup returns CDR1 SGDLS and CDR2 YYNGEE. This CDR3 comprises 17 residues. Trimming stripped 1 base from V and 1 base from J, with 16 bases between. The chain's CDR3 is CASSVSFLAWGTDTQYF. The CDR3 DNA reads TGTGCCAGCAGCGTATCCTTTTTAGCCTGGGGCACAGATACGCAGTATTTT.

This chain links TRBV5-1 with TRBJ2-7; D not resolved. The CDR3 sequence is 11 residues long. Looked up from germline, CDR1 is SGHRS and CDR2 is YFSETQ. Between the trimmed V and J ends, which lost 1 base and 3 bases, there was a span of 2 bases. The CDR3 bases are TGCGCCAGCAGCTTGTACTACGAGCAGTACTTC. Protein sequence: CASSLYYEQYF.

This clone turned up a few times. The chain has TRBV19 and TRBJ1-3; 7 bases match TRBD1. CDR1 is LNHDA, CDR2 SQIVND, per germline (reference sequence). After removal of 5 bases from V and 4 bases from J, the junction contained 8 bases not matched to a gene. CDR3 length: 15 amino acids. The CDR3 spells CASSHRQGLGNTIYF. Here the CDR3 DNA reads TGTGCCAGTAGTCATCGACAGGGCCTCGGAAACACCATATATTTT.

The CDR3 nucleotides read TGTGCCAGCAGCTTAAGGGGGTATAATCAGCCCCAGCATTTT. Its protein product is CASSLRGYNQPQHF. The chain combines TRBV7-2 with TRBJ1-5; D is perhaps TRBD1 (6 bases). Deletions cut 2 bases from V and 4 bases from J, with 9 bases between. Germline V gives CDR1 SGHTA, CDR2 FQGNSA. The CDR3 has 14 amino acids.

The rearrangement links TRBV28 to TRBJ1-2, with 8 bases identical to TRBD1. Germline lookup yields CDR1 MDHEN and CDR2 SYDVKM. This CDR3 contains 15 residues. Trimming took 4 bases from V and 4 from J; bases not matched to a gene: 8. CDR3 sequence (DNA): TGTGCCAGCAGTTCCCAGGGGGCGTGGGGCTATGGCTACACCTTC. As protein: CASSSQGAWGYGYTF.

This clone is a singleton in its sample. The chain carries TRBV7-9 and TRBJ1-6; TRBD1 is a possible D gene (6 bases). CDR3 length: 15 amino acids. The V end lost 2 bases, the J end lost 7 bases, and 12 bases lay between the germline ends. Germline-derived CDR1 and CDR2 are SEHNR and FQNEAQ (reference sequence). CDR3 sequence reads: CASSLTGPSNSPLHF. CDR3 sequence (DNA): TGTGCCAGCAGCTTAACAGGGCCGAGCAATTCACCCCTCCACTTT.